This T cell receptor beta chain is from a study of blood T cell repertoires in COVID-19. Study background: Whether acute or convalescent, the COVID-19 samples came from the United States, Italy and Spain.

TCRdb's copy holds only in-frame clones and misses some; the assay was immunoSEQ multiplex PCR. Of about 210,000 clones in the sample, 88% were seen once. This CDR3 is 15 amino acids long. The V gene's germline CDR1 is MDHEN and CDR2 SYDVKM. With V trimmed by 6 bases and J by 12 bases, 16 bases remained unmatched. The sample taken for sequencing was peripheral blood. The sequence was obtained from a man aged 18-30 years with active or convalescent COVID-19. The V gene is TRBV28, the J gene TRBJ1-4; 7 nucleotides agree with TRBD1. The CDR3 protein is CASSSRDSALWELFF. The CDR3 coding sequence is TGTGCCAGCAGCTCCCGGGACAGCGCCCTCTGGGAACTGTTTTTT.